The 10 T cell receptor beta chains below were found in one sample sequenced in a study of control samples from healthy donors and cancer patients. Profiled with immunoSEQ multiplex PCR; TCRdb holds only in-frame clones, not every one. The sample lists some 130,000 clones, approximately 92% occurring once. The sequenced material came from blood. The receptors originated from a woman aged 45-60 years in good health.

The chain is built from TRBV5-1 and TRBJ1-2; D remains unclear. V was clipped by 5 bases and J by 4 bases, with 12 bases between them. The CDR3 has 13 residues. CDR1 SGHRS and CDR2 YFSETQ come from the germline V gene. CDR3: CASSSDGFYGYTF. The DNA for the CDR3 is TGCGCCAGCAGTTCGGACGGTTTCTATGGCTACACCTTC.

The rearrangement links TRBV30 to TRBJ1-6, with TRBD1 identical over 9 bases. The CDR3 is 15 residues long. Germline CDR1 and CDR2: GTSNPN and SVGIG (reference sequence). The V gene end was trimmed by 3 bases and the J gene end by 7 bases; junction bases not matched to a gene: 7. CDR3 protein: CAWRSPGQGNSPLHF. CDR3 DNA: TGTGCCTGGAGGTCACCGGGACAGGGAAATTCACCCCTCCACTTT.

The chain couples TRBV3-1 (or the pseudogene TRBV3-2) to TRBJ2-7, with 9 positions matching TRBD2. V shed 3 bases, J shed 5 bases, and the junction held 8 bases outside the gene matches. The CDR3 has 15 residues. Germline CDR1 reads LGHDT; CDR2 reads YNNKEL (reference sequence). CDR3 in amino acids: CASSHSSGARDEQYF. CDR3 bases: TGTGCCAGCAGCCATTCTAGCGGGGCCCGTGACGAGCAGTACTTC.

The chain carries TRBV12-3 or TRBV12-4 and TRBJ2-7; D gene uncertain. The CDR3 is 12 amino acids. V lost 4 bases, J lost 5 bases, and 9 bases lay in between. CDR3 region: CASSSASNEQYF. Here the CDR3 DNA reads TGTGCCAGCAGTTCGGCCAGCAACGAGCAGTACTTC.

The V gene is TRBV5-1, the J gene TRBJ2-3, with D maybe TRBD2 (6 bases). Germline V gene sequence: CDR1 SGHRS, CDR2 YFSETQ. With 2 bases removed from V and 2 bases from J, the gap between germline ends came to 15 bases. The CDR3 is 16 amino acids. In DNA form, the CDR3 reads TGCGCCAGCAGCTTTTTTCTCCTAGCGATCACAGATACGCAGTATTTT. Its translation: CASSFFLLAITDTQYF.

The CDR3 nucleotides are TGTGCCAGCAGCTTAAAGGGCCTGTTAGAGACCCAGTACTTC. This encodes CASSLKGLLETQYF. V gene TRBV7-8 combines with J gene TRBJ2-5; D uncertain. Germline V gene sequence: CDR1 SGHVS, CDR2 FQNEAQ. This CDR3 has 14 residues. Trimming left V 2 bases short and J 4 bases short, with 11 bases between.

The genes are TRBV30 and TRBJ1-4; perhaps TRBD1 as D (5 bases). Germline loops: CDR1 GTSNPN, CDR2 SVGIG (reference sequence). Trimming shortened V by 2 bases and J by 8 bases, and 18 bases separated the two germline ends. This CDR3 is 15 amino acids long. The CDR3 is CAWSRQGRSREKLFF. For the CDR3, the DNA is TGTGCCTGGAGTCGTCAGGGAAGGAGTCGGGAAAAACTGTTTTTT.

As regards this clone: Compared with germline, one end of the junction differs, possibly owing to a read error. This chain connects TRBV5-5 to TRBJ2-1; D gene unclear. Germline loops: CDR1 SGHKS, CDR2 YYEKEE (reference sequence). CDR3 length: 15 residues. CDR3: CAGSLEWHSYNEQFF. The CDR3 DNA reads TGTGCCGGCAGCTTGGAATGGCACTCCTACAATGAGCAGTTCTTC.

The count of this clone is one. The chain is built from TRBV20-1 and TRBJ1-5; the D is unclear. CDR1 and CDR2 (germline): DFQATT, SNEGSKA (reference sequence). The CDR3 covers 13 residues. V lost 3 bases to trimming and J lost 7 bases, with 13 bases between them. The CDR3 DNA follows: TGCAGTGCTAGTCCCACGAATCGCCAGCCCCAGCATTTT. Amino acids: CSASPTNRQPQHF.

This sequence joins TRBV10-3 and TRBJ1-4, with D perhaps matching TRBD1 (6 bases). The length of the CDR3 is 14 residues. The germline gives CDR1 ENHRY, CDR2 SYGVKD. V was pared by 5 bases and J by 3 bases, with 10 bases between. The CDR3 DNA is TGTGCCATCAGTAGGGGGGGGGCTAATGAAAAACTGTTTTTT. This codes for CAISRGGANEKLFF.